This T cell receptor beta chain was sequenced during a study of blood T cell repertoires in COVID-19. Overall study: The study drew acute and convalescent COVID-19 samples from the United States, Italy and Spain. T cells, B-cell-depleted T cells, or PBMCs supplied cDNA or gDNA.

In the authors' workflow: Estimation of nucleated cell counts was performed using reference gene primer amplification. TCRdb keeps only in-frame clones here, not all; method: immunoSEQ multiplex PCR. Clonal size and the V and J genes are those of that table, whereas D and trimming came from the DNA. The data hold approximately 330,000 clones, with about 91% observed a single time. The V gene end was trimmed by 4 bases and the J gene end by 1 base; junction bases not matched to a gene: 4. Germline lookup yields CDR1 SGHDN and CDR2 FVKESK. The CDR3 spans 15 residues. The TCR sequence derives from a man under 40 with COVID-19, enrolled during active disease. The V gene is TRBV14, the J gene TRBJ2-3; 8 bases match TRBD2. The sample taken for sequencing was peripheral blood. CDR3 nucleotides: TGTGCCAGCAGCCCTCGGGAGGGGGGCACAGATACGCAGTATTTT. This translates into CASSPREGGTDTQYF.